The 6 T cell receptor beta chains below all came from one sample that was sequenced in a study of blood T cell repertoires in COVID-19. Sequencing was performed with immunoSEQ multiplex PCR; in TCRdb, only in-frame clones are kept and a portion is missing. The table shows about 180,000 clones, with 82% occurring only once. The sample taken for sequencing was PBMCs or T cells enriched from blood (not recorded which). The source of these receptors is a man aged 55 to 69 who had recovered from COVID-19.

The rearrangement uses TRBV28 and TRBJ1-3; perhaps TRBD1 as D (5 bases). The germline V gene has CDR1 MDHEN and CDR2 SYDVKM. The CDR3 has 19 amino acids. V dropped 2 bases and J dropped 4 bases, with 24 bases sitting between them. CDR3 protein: CASSLVLRESKSSGNTIYF. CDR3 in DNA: TGTGCCAGCAGTTTAGTTCTCAGGGAAAGTAAAAGTTCAGGAAACACCATATATTTT.

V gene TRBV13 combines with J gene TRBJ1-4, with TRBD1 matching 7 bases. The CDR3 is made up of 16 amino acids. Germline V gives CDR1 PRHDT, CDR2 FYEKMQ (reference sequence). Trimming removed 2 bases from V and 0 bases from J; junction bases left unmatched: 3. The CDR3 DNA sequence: TGTGCCAGCAGCTTAATGCAGGGGGCAACTAATGAAAAACTGTTTTTT. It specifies CASSLMQGATNEKLFF. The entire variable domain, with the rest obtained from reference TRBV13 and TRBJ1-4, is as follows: AAGVIQSPRHLIKEKRETATLKCYPIPRHDTVYWYQQGPGQDPQFLISFYEKMQSDKGSIPDRFSAQQFSDYHSELNMSSLELGDSALYFCASSLMQGATNEKLFFGSGTQLSVL.

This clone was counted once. Here the CDR3 DNA reads TGTGCCAGCAGCTTAGGACAGTCCTACGAGCAGTACTTC. It specifies CASSLGQSYEQYF. The rearrangement links TRBV11-1 to TRBJ2-7; D perhaps matches TRBD1 (5 bases). The germline V gene encodes CDR1 SGHAT and CDR2 FQDESV (reference sequence). There are 13 residues in the CDR3. V lost 1 base and J lost 1, with 5 bases in between.

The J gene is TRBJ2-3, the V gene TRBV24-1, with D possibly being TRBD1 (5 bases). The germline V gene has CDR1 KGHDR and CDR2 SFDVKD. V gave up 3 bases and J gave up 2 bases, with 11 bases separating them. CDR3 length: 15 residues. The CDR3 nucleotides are TGTGCCACCAGTGATCACAGGTTTAACACAGATACGCAGTATTTT. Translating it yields CATSDHRFNTDTQYF.

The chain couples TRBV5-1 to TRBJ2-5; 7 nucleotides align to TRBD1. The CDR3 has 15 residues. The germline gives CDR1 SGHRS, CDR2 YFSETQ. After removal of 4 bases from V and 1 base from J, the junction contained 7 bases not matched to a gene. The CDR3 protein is CASSMRDRPQETQYF. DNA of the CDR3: TGCGCCAGCAGCATGAGGGACAGACCCCAAGAGACCCAGTACTTC.

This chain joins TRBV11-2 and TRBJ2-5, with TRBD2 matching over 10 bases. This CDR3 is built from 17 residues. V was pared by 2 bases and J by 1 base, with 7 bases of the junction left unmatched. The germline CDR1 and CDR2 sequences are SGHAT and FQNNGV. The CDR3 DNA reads TGTGCCAGCAGCTTAACCATTCCTAGCGGGGGCCAAGAGACCCAGTACTTC. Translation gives CASSLTIPSGGQETQYF.